This T cell receptor beta chain was captured by sequencing in a study of regulatory T cells in long-lasting Graves disease. The overall study: For under 3 months, newly diagnosed Graves' patients had been taking antithyroid drugs.

Building the TCR beta libraries relied on iRepertoire HTBI primers, and CDR3 regions underwent Arm-PCR. Each CDR3 protein is one row after TCRdb ran MiXCR on the multiplex PCR reads. This sample yields roughly 610,000 distinct CDR3 sequences, of which roughly 15% are seen a single time; around 19% belongs to the top ten. This clonotype was detected many times. As for time point: newly diagnosed GD, antithyroid drugs for less than 3 months. From PBMCs, RNA was extracted and then used to make the TCR library. Graves' disease diagnosis was established per American Thyroid Association guidelines. These data also formed part of another study, on T cells in Graves' hyperthyroidism and ophthalmopathy. That paper notes: HTBI primers drove first-round RT-PCR of the TCR CDR3.

Material: peripheral blood mononuclear cells (PBMCs), obtained at new diagnosis, from a patient treated with antithyroid drugs. The TCR sequence derives from a woman in her thirties with Graves disease.

CDR3 nucleotides: TGTGCCAGCAGCAAAAACAGGGGCCACTACGAGCAGTACTTC. This codes for CASSKNRGHYEQYF. The rearrangement links TRBV28 to TRBJ2-7, with 7 bases lining up with TRBD1. The CDR3 spans 14 residues. Germline CDR1 MDHEN, CDR2 SYDVKM. The junction had 8 bases not matched to a gene; V was cut back by 6 bases and J by 3 bases.